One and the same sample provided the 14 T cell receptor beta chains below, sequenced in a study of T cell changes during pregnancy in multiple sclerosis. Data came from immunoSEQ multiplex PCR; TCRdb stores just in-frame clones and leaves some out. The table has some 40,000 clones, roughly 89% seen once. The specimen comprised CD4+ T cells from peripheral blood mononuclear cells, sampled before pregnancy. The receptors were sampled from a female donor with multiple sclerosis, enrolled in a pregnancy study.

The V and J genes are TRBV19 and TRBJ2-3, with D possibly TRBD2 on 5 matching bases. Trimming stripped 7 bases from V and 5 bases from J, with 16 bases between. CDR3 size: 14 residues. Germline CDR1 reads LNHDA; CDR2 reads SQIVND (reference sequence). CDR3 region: CASKVGSGEDTQYF. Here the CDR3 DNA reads TGTGCCAGTAAGGTAGGGTCCGGGGAAGATACGCAGTATTTT.

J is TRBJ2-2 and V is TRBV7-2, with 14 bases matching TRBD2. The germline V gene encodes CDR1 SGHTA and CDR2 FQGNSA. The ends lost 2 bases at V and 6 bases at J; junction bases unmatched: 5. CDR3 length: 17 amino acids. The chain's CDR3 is CASSLSGTSGGAGELFF. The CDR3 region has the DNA TGTGCCAGCAGCTTATCCGGGACTAGCGGGGGAGCCGGGGAGCTGTTTTTT.

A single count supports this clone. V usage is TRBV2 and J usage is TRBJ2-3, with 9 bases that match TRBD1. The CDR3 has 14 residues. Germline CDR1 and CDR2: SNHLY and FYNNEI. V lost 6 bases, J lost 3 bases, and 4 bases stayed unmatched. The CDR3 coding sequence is TGTGCCAGCAGCTCACAGGGGGCAACAGATACGCAGTATTTT. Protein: CASSSQGATDTQYF.

CDR3 coding DNA: TGTGCCAGCAGTTACACGCTCGAAGCTTTCTTT. It codes for CASSYTLEAFF. The J gene is TRBJ1-1, the V gene TRBV2; D gene unclear. Germline assignment: CDR1 SNHLY and CDR2 FYNNEI. V lost 5 bases and J lost 8, with 9 bases in between. This CDR3 is built from 11 residues.

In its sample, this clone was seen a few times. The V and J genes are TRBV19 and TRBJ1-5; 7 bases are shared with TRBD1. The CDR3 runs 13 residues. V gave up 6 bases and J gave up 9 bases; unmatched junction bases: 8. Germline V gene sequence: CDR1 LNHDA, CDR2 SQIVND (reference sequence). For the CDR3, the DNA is TGTGCCAGTAGCACGTTGAGGACAGGGCCCCAGCATTTT. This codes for CASSTLRTGPQHF.

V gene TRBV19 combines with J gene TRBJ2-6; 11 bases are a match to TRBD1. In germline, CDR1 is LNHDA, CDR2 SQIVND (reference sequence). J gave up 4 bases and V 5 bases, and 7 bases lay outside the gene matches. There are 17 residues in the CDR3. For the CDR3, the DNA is TGTGCCAGTAGTGTGGACAGGGGGCGCATCGGGGCCAACGTCCTGACTTTC. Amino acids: CASSVDRGRIGANVLTF.

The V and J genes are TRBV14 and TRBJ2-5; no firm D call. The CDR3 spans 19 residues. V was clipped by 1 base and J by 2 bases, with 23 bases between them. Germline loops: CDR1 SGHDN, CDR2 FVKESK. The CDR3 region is CASSQGLTLAAPGQETQYF. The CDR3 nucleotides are TGTGCCAGCAGCCAAGGACTGACGTTGGCCGCCCCTGGTCAAGAGACCCAGTACTTC.

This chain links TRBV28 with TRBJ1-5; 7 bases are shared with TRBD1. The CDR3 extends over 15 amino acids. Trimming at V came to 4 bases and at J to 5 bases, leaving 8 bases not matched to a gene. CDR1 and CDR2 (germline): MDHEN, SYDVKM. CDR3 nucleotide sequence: TGTGCCAGCAGTTCATTTCAGGGACAGTATCAGCCCCAGCATTTT. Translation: CASSSFQGQYQPQHF.

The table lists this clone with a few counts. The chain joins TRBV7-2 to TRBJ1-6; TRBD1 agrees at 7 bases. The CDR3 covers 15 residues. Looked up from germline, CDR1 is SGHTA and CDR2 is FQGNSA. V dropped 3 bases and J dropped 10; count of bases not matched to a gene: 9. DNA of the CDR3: TGTGCCAGCAGCTTGGGACAGACCCTAGGATCACCCCTCCACTTT. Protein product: CASSLGQTLGSPLHF.

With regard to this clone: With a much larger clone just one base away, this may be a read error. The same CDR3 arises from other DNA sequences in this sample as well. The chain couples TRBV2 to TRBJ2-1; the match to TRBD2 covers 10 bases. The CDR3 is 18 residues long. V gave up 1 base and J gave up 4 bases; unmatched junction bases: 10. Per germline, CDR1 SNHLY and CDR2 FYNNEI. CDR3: CASSEVPGGLAEYNEQFF. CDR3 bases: TGTGCCAGCAGTGAAGTTCCGGGAGGACTAGCGGAATACAATGAGCAGTTCTTC.

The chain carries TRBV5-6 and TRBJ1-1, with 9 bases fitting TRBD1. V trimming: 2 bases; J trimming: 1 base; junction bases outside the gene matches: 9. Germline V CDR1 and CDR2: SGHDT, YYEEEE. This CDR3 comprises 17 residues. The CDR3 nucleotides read TGTGCCAGCAGCTTCGGGGTGACAGGGGGACCGAACACTGAAGCTTTCTTT. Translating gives CASSFGVTGGPNTEAFF.

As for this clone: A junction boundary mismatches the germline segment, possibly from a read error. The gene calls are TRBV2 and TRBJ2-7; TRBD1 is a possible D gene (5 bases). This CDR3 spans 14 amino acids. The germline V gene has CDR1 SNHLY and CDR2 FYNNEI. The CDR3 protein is CASSEGGQVPSRDF. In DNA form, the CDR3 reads TGTGCCAGCAGTGAAGGGGGCCAAGTGCCCTCAAGGGACTTC.

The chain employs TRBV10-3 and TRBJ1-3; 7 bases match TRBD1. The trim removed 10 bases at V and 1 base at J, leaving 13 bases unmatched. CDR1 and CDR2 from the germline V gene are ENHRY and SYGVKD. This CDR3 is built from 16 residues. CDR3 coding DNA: TGTGCCACGCGCTACAGGGGAGCGGCGTCTGGAAACACCATATATTTT. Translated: CATRYRGAASGNTIYF.

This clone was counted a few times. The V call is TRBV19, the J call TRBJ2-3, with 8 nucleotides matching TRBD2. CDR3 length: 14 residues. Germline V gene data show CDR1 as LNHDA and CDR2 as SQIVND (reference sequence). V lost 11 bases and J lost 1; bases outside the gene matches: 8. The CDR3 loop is CAAGRGAGTDTQYF. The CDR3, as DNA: TGTGCCGCCGGGAGGGGCGCAGGCACAGATACGCAGTATTTT.